The rows below give T cell receptor beta chains drawn from one sample of a study of Ad26.COV2.S vaccination and SARS-CoV-2 variants. The repertoire was sequenced with immunoSEQ multiplex PCR; TCRdb's copy has only in-frame clones and lacks some. Among about 350,000 clones listed, around 89% were seen once. Source: peripheral blood, taken in a trial of Ad26.COV2.S vaccine versus placebo. These receptors came from a person aged 18 to 65 who received the Ad26.COV2.S COVID-19 vaccine or a placebo. CDR3s include the opening cysteine and the closing phenylalanine or tryptophan.

TRBV7-9	TRBJ1-2	CASSLAHRINYGYTF
TRBV5-5	TRBJ1-2	CASSAWTGTPYGYTF
TRBV5-1	TRBJ2-3	CASSLVGLAGGTTDTQYF
TRBV10-3	TRBJ1-6	CAISPTGRNSPLHF
TRBV27	TRBJ1-6	CASSSDSYNSPLHF
TRBV15	TRBJ1-2	CATSRSQGRDGYTF
TRBV2	TRBJ1-2	CASLGGALGYTF
TRBV24-1	TRBJ2-7	CATSDSGQTGEQYF
TRBV5-1	TRBJ2-2	CASSWAGGPTGELFF
TRBV7-2	TRBJ1-3	CASSLAPTGLGNTIYF
TRBV13	TRBJ2-7	CASSTVKSSYEQYF
TRBV19	TRBJ1-1	CASSRQGSNTEAFF
TRBV3-1/TRBV3-2	TRBJ1-6	CASSQGATSHNSPLHF
TRBV13	TRBJ1-6	CASSPGPSSYNSPLHF
TRBV3-1/TRBV3-2	TRBJ2-5	CASSQALASQTQYF
TRBV4-2	TRBJ1-2	CASSQNFGALYGYTF
TRBV19	TRBJ1-6	CASRNPRVGDNSPLHF
TRBV5-1	TRBJ2-1	CASSLVSGGARSYNEQFF
TRBV28	TRBJ1-2	CASSSGTEPNYGYTF
TRBV10-3	TRBJ2-7	CAISESGGTGDYEQYF
TRBV28	TRBJ1-2	CASRGTGGFGYTF
TRBV27	TRBJ2-7	CASSLSTGSYEQYF
TRBV18	TRBJ1-5	CASSPGQTNQPQHF
TRBV29-1	TRBJ1-1	CSVEEVEAFF
TRBV19	TRBJ2-1	CASSIRSSEQFF
TRBV7-9	TRBJ1-3	CASSSIGSGNTIYF
TRBV28	TRBJ1-1	CASSLSGGSEAFF
TRBV28	TRBJ2-1	CASSLWGTVNNEQFF
TRBV4-3	TRBJ2-3	CASSSTGISTDTQYF
TRBV6-5	TRBJ2-7	CASSYSVGTRSYEQYF
TRBV7-9	TRBJ2-2	CASSWPTGANTGELFF
TRBV27	TRBJ2-3	CASSLWGSGRRPVDTQYF
TRBV6-5	TRBJ1-1	CASRDRGNTEAFF
TRBV19	TRBJ1-5	CASSSRGENQPQHF
TRBV2	TRBJ2-7	CASRGQVSSYEQYF
TRBV19	TRBJ1-2	CASSIDHRNYGYTF
TRBV7-8	TRBJ1-1	CASSEPTLINTEAFF
TRBV7-9	TRBJ2-5	CASSLIPPGQGETQYF
TRBV18	TRBJ2-7	CASSPFTTDAYEQYF
TRBV29-1	TRBJ2-7	CSVAGHRDEQYF
TRBV18	TRBJ2-1	CASSLAGLALGEQFF
TRBV6-5	TRBJ2-1	CASLRSSYNEQFF
TRBV2	TRBJ1-3	CASSLAGLRAGNTIYF
TRBV6-1	TRBJ2-7	CASSEGGTWNLHLYEQYF
TRBV27	TRBJ2-1	CASGTLNNEQFF